The T cell receptor (beta chain) described here comes from a study of blood T cells in healthy people across ages. Study context: Template switching captured about one barcoded beta molecule per two T cells.

Study-wide findings and caveats: TCR beta diversity, measured per million T cells, fell in a roughly linear way with age. In the absence of known donor CMV status, changes in expanded clonotypes were possibly confounded.

With a J-beta primer mix and a sample-barcoded 5' primer, a second PCR ran 7 to 11 cycles. TCRdb re-called the 5' RACE reads with MiXCR, one entry per CDR3 protein. The table shows more than 1.4 million distinct CDR3 sequences, with around two fifths occurring only once. This clonotype has a handful of counts. Its cognate antigen is unknown. Germline loops: CDR1 MNHNS, CDR2 SASEGT. Trimming shortened V by 1 base and J by 8 bases, and 8 bases separated the two germline ends. The CDR3 length is 12 residues. The V call is TRBV6-1, the J call TRBJ1-2; D not certain. The sequenced sample consisted of blood. This receptor was identified in a woman aged 18-29 years in good health. CDR3 bases: TGTGCCAGCAGTGAAGGACCCGCCGGCTACACCTTC. It encodes CASSEGPAGYTF.